Sequencing of this T cell receptor beta chain was carried out in a study of blood T cell repertoires in COVID-19. Generated by immunoSEQ multiplex PCR, the TCRdb table keeps only in-frame clones and is missing some. Of 220,000 or so clones in the sample, 90% were seen once. The germline V and J ends were trimmed by 4 bases and 1 base, with 8 bases remaining between them. Germline values: CDR1 MNHNY, CDR2 SVGAGI (reference sequence). The CDR3 consists of 13 residues. Participant-given clinical history determined each cohort assignment. The V call is TRBV6-6, the J call TRBJ2-7; no reliable D call. The TCR was taken from a man aged 25-45 years who had been exposed to COVID-19. Sequences were obtained from PBMCs or T cells enriched from blood (not recorded which). The DNA for the CDR3 is TGTGCCAGCAGTTTCGGCGGATCCTACGAGCAGTACTTC. Its protein product is CASSFGGSYEQYF.